The 6 T cell receptor beta chains in this list originate from one sample, sequenced in a study of blood T cell repertoires in COVID-19. The data were produced by immunoSEQ multiplex PCR, yet TCRdb's version contains in-frame clones alone and is incomplete. The table has roughly 280,000 clones, about 88% seen once. The material sequenced was peripheral blood. Source of these receptors: an older woman with COVID-19, enrolled during active disease.

The V call is TRBV6-5, the J call TRBJ2-6; D remains ambiguous. The CDR3 is made up of 15 amino acids. V lost 6 bases and J 0 bases, leaving 9 bases between the germline ends. Germline V CDR1 and CDR2: MNHEY, SVGAGI. The CDR3 spells CASRPYYSGANVLTF. The CDR3 region has the DNA TGTGCCAGCAGACCTTACTACTCTGGGGCCAACGTCCTGACTTTC.

The rearrangement links TRBV28 to TRBJ1-4; D ambiguous. Germline CDR1 and CDR2: MDHEN and SYDVKM. V lost 6 bases, J lost 5 bases, and 13 bases lay in between. The CDR3 is 14 residues long. The CDR3 DNA follows: TGTGCCAGCAGGCGTCTAGGCGCCAATGAAAAACTGTTTTTT. Its translation is CASRRLGANEKLFF. The variable domain in full, completed from reference TRBV28 and TRBJ1-4, reads DVKVTQSSRYLVKRTGEKVFLECVQDMDHENMFWYRQDPGLGLRLIYFSYDVKMKEKGDIPEGYSVSREKKERFSLILESASTNQTSMYLCASRRLGANEKLFFGSGTQLSVL.

In nucleotides, the CDR3 is TGTGCCAGCAGGGTCTCCGGGACATCGAACACTGAAGCTTTCTTT. Translation: CASRVSGTSNTEAFF. J is TRBJ1-1 and V is TRBV11-2; possible D gene TRBD1, 6 bases. Trimming removed 6 bases at V and 1 base at J, with 15 bases between. This CDR3 is 15 amino acids long. In germline, CDR1 is SGHAT, CDR2 FQNNGV.

V gene TRBV6-2 or TRBV6-3 combines with J gene TRBJ1-1, with 7 positions matching TRBD1. The V gene's germline CDR1 is MNHEY and CDR2 SVGEGT. The CDR3 spans 14 residues. Losses at the gene ends were 6 bases for V and 5 bases for J; bases not matched to a gene: 9. The CDR3 DNA is TGTGCCAGCAGCGAGTGGGACAGAGGAACTGAAGCTTTCTTT. It encodes CASSEWDRGTEAFF.

The chain links TRBV4-2 to TRBJ1-6; the D is unclear. Germline V gene sequence: CDR1 LGHNA, CDR2 YNFKEQ. The CDR3 length is 13 residues. V shed 0 bases and J shed 11 bases, with 8 bases lying between them. CDR3 DNA sequence: TGTGCCAGCAGCCAAGATAAGCAGGCACCCCTCCACTTT. Amino acid sequence: CASSQDKQAPLHF.

The chain couples TRBV10-3 to TRBJ2-3; tentative D call: TRBD2 (7 bases). V lost 11 bases and J lost 1, with 16 bases in between. The CDR3 has 14 residues. Per the germline V gene, CDR1 is ENHRY and CDR2 is SYGVKD. CDR3 sequence (DNA): TGTGCCTACGCGAGGGGGAGGGGCACAGATACGCAGTATTTT. Translation: CAYARGRGTDTQYF.